This is a list of T cell receptor beta chains from one sample in a study of blood T cells in healthy people across ages. One entry per CDR3 protein, called by TCRdb with MiXCR from the 5' RACE reads. Of approximately 760,000 distinct CDR3 sequences listed, 25% are singletons. This sample also appeared in a second study, on T cells of mothers and their children.

Material for sequencing was blood. Receptors were obtained from a boy aged 5-17 years in good health. Each CDR3 is given with its conserved first and last residue. A D gene is named only where the DNA matches it firmly. A row's size may be missing; if present it is once, few, many or a size class.

TRBV12-3/TRBV12-4	-	TRBJ1-1	-	TGTGCCAGCCGATCGTGGGAGAACACTGAAGCTTTCTTT	CASRSWENTEAFF
TRBV3-1	-	TRBJ2-5	-	TGTGCCAGCAGCCAAAATCCCCTGAAAGAGACCCAGTACTTC	CASSQNPLKETQYF
TRBV6-1	-	TRBJ2-7	few	TGTGCCAGCATCCAGGGAACTTACGAGCAGTACTTC	CASIQGTYEQYF
TRBV7-2	-	TRBJ2-7	-	TGTGCCAGCAGCTTAGAACTGTCGACAGGGACTTCCGAGCAGTACTTC	CASSLELSTGTSEQYF
TRBV9	-	TRBJ1-4	-	TGTGCCAGCAGCGTTATTACAGGGCCTAATGAAAAACTGTTTTTT	CASSVITGPNEKLFF
TRBV3-1	TRBD1	TRBJ1-2	few	TGTGCCAGCAGCCACAATTTGCGACAGGGGGTGAACGGCTACACCTTC	CASSHNLRQGVNGYTF
TRBV20-1	-	TRBJ1-4	few	TGCAGTGCTAGAGGAGGCCCAACTAATGAAAAACTGTTTTTT	CSARGGPTNEKLFF
TRBV4-1	TRBD2	TRBJ2-5	many	TGCGCCAGCAGCCAAGATGCAGCGGGAGCTAAGTTCTTC	CASSQDAAGAKFF
TRBV21-1	-	TRBJ2-7	-	TGTGCCAGCAGCAAAGCAGGGAGTCCCTCCTACGAGCAGTACTTC	CASSKAGSPSYEQYF
TRBV5-1	-	TRBJ2-7	many	TGCGCCAGCAGCTTGGACCAGAGCTACGAGCAGTACTTC	CASSLDQSYEQYF
TRBV7-3	-	TRBJ2-1	-	TGTGCCAGCAGCTTAATCGGTAGCGGACCCTACAATGAGCAGTTCTTC	CASSLIGSGPYNEQFF
TRBV28	TRBD2	TRBJ2-1	-	TGTGCCAGCAGTATGACTAGCGACGCTTTTGAGCAGTTCTTC	CASSMTSDAFEQFF
TRBV5-1	-	TRBJ2-1	-	TGCGCCAGCAGCTTGCGGTCCGGTACCGGTGAGCAGTTCTTC	CASSLRSGTGEQFF
TRBV29-1	-	TRBJ2-1	many	TGCAGCGTTGAAATGTGGGATGGCCCGTACAATGAGCAGTTCTTC	CSVEMWDGPYNEQFF
TRBV12-3/TRBV12-4	-	TRBJ2-4	few	TGTGCCAGCAGTTTTTCGGGGGGCTGGGACAAAAACATTCAGTACTTC	CASSFSGGWDKNIQYF
TRBV12-3/TRBV12-4	TRBD2	TRBJ2-1	few	TGTGCCAGCAGTTTAATGGGAGGGATTAACAATGAGCAGTTCTTC	CASSLMGGINNEQFF
TRBV7-9	-	TRBJ1-2	-	TGTGCCGCGGGGGCGGATCTCTATGGCTACACCTTC	CAAGADLYGYTF
TRBV6-5	-	TRBJ1-6	-	TGTGCCAGCAGGAGCGGGGGGGGCGCCTCTTCACCCCTCCACTTT	CASRSGGGASSPLHF
TRBV7-2	TRBD1	TRBJ1-2	few	TGTGCCAGCAGCGGCCGGGACAGCGACTATGGCTACACCTTC	CASSGRDSDYGYTF
TRBV7-2	TRBD2	TRBJ2-4	-	TGTGCCAGCAGCTTAGACGGACTAGCGGGGGGGCGGTTTCAGTACTTC	CASSLDGLAGGRFQYF
TRBV3-1	-	TRBJ2-6	-	TGTGCCAGCAGCCAAGATCTCTCTGGGGCCAACGTCCTGACTTTC	CASSQDLSGANVLTF
TRBV4-3	-	TRBJ2-7	-	TGCGCCAGCAGCCAAGATAGAACAAACTACGAGCAGTACTTC	CASSQDRTNYEQYF
TRBV29-1	-	TRBJ2-1	-	TGCAGCGTTCTTGACAGATCGTCCTACAATGAGCAGTTCTTC	CSVLDRSSYNEQFF
TRBV13	TRBD1	TRBJ2-6	-	TGTGCCAGCAGCGGCGACAGGGCTGGGGCCAACGTCCTGACTTTC	CASSGDRAGANVLTF
TRBV14	-	TRBJ2-5	-	TGTGCCAGCAGCCAAGGCGGTTCGGGAGAGACCCAGTACTTC	CASSQGGSGETQYF
TRBV25-1	-	TRBJ2-1	few	TGTGCCAGCAATCGGGGCGGAGGGGCTGAGCAGTTCTTC	CASNRGGGAEQFF
TRBV7-9	-	TRBJ2-7	-	TGTGCCAGCAGCCTTAGCTACGGCAGGCCCATCTACGAGCAGTACTTC	CASSLSYGRPIYEQYF
TRBV20-1	-	TRBJ1-6	-	TGCAGTGCTAGGGGGGACGGGAATTCACCCCTCCACTTT	CSARGDGNSPLHF
TRBV10-3	-	TRBJ1-3	few	TGTGCCATCAGTGAGTCGGAACAGTTCTCTGGAAACACCATATATTTT	CAISESEQFSGNTIYF
TRBV7-2	TRBD1	TRBJ2-1	-	TGTGCCAGCAGCGAGGGACAGGGGGCGCGGAATGAGCAGTTCTTC	CASSEGQGARNEQFF
TRBV12-3/TRBV12-4	-	TRBJ2-5	-	TGTGCCAGCAGTTTTTTCGGTGGGGAGACCCAGTACTTC	CASSFFGGETQYF
TRBV29-1	-	TRBJ2-4	-	TGCAGTGTTGAAGATCGGGATGCGGCGGGACATCTCCAGTACTTC	CSVEDRDAAGHLQYF
TRBV29-1	TRBD1	TRBJ2-3	-	TGCAGCGACCGGACAGGGATGGATTCAGATACGCAGTATTTT	CSDRTGMDSDTQYF
TRBV6-5	TRBD1	TRBJ1-2	few	TGTGCCAGCACCCGGCTAGGGGGCAACTATGGCTACACCTTC	CASTRLGGNYGYTF
TRBV9	-	TRBJ2-5	few	TGTGCCAGCAGCGTAGGAGCCCCTTCCTCGGAGACCCAGTACTTC	CASSVGAPSSETQYF
TRBV24-1	-	TRBJ2-1	few	TGTGCCACCAGTGATTGGAAGTATGAGCAGTTCTTC	CATSDWKYEQFF
TRBV12-3/TRBV12-4	-	TRBJ1-1	-	TGTGCCAGCAGTTTAAAGGCAGGGGCTTACCTAAACACTGAAGCTTTCTTT	CASSLKAGAYLNTEAFF
TRBV3-1	-	TRBJ2-1	few	TGTGCCAGCAGCCCGACCCGAGGTGGCACCTACAATGAGCAGTTCTTC	CASSPTRGGTYNEQFF
TRBV7-2	TRBD1	TRBJ2-5	many	TGTGCCACATCACCGGGACAGGGCGGCGAGACCCAGTACTTC	CATSPGQGGETQYF
TRBV29-1	TRBD1	TRBJ1-2	few	TGCAGCGCAAGGGGGGCAGGGGACAGCTATGGCTACACCTTC	CSARGAGDSYGYTF
TRBV6-5	TRBD1	TRBJ1-4	few	TGTGCCAGCAGCCCAAGCGACAGGGTCGAAAAACTGTTTTTT	CASSPSDRVEKLFF
TRBV12-3/TRBV12-4	-	TRBJ2-3	-	TGTGCCAGCAGTTCCCCCGTTCTTGACGGGCAGTATTTT	CASSSPVLDGQYF
TRBV28	-	TRBJ1-6	-	TGTGCCAGCAGTTCCACCCAGGCCGGGTTTAATTCACCCCTCCACTTT	CASSSTQAGFNSPLHF
TRBV27	-	TRBJ2-1	few	TGTGCCAGCAGTTTAGGGGCCTTGGATGAGCAGTTCTTC	CASSLGALDEQFF
TRBV29-1	-	TRBJ2-7	-	TGCAGCGTAACCGCTAGCAACTACGAGCAGTACTTC	CSVTASNYEQYF
TRBV19	TRBD2	TRBJ2-4	-	TGTGCCAGTATCCTCGGGACTATCTGCTTC	CASILGTICF
TRBV12-3/TRBV12-4	-	TRBJ2-5	few	TGTGCCAGCAGTTTTTATCGCGAGACCCAGTACTTC	CASSFYRETQYF
TRBV7-3	TRBD1	TRBJ2-4	-	TGTGCCAGCAGCTTACAGGGGGCGATGGGAAACATTCAGTACTTC	CASSLQGAMGNIQYF
TRBV2	TRBD2	TRBJ2-7	-	TGTGCCAGCAGAGCGACTAGCGGGGGGGCCTCCGAGCAGTACTTC	CASRATSGGASEQYF
TRBV6-6	TRBD2	TRBJ2-1	many	TGTGCCAGCACCAGTAGCGGGAGGGAAGACAATGAGCAGTTCTTC	CASTSSGREDNEQFF
TRBV6-6	TRBD1	TRBJ2-5	-	TGTGCCAGCTCCTGGACAGGGAGTTTAGAGACCCAGTACTTC	CASSWTGSLETQYF
TRBV29-1	TRBD1	TRBJ2-7	few	TGCAGCGTTATAACAGGGGAAACGTACGAGCAGTACTTC	CSVITGETYEQYF
TRBV7-3	-	TRBJ1-2	-	TGTGTCAGCAGCTCAAATACAGGGAACGGCTACACCTTC	CVSSSNTGNGYTF
TRBV14	TRBD1	TRBJ2-6	-	TGTGCCAGCAGACCTACAGGGGCAGGGGCCAACGTCCTGACTTTC	CASRPTGAGANVLTF
TRBV20-1	TRBD2	TRBJ2-7	few	TGCAGTGCTCGGCGTAGCGGGAGCTCCTACGAGCAGTACTTC	CSARRSGSSYEQYF
TRBV7-2	-	TRBJ1-3	few	TGTGCCAGCGGCCCTATAATTGGGACAAACTCTGGAAACACCATATATTTT	CASGPIIGTNSGNTIYF
TRBV5-1	-	TRBJ2-5	-	TGCGCCAGCAGCTTCGTGGGGGGGGCTGATCAGACCCAGTACTTC	CASSFVGGADQTQYF
TRBV11-1	TRBD2	TRBJ2-3	once	TGTGCCAGCAGCTTTGGCCCAGCGGGAGGCGCAGATACGCAGTATTTT	CASSFGPAGGADTQYF
TRBV3-1	-	TRBJ2-1	-	TGTGCCAGCAGCCAAGAATGGAGGGAGGCGGCTGAGCAGTTCTTC	CASSQEWREAAEQFF